Described below is a single T cell receptor beta chain sequence and its context. In the source study's methods: Scientists estimated how many nucleated cells there were by amplifying reference gene primers. Libraries were prepared by immunoSEQ multiplex PCR; TCRdb keeps only in-frame clonotypes and omits some of them. Clone size and the V and J calls come from that table; the DNA yielded D and trimming. Here the sample spans roughly 32,000 clones, over 90% being singletons. The data were taken from a study of blood T cell repertoires in COVID-19. On the study more broadly: PBMCs, B-cell-depleted T cells, or T cells provided the cDNA or gDNA that made up the material.

The clonotype originates from a male donor with active COVID-19. The material sequenced was peripheral blood.

The CDR3 DNA reads TGTGCCAGCAGCTACCCGGACAGCGTCTATGGCTACACCTTC. Translating gives CASSYPDSVYGYTF. The chain carries TRBV11-2 and TRBJ1-2; D is possibly TRBD1 (6 bases). The CDR3 has 14 amino acids. Trimming stripped 4 bases from V and 4 bases from J, with 13 bases between. Germline V gene lookup returns CDR1 SGHAT and CDR2 FQNNGV.